The clone carrying this T cell receptor (beta chain) was seen a handful of times. Its antigen is not known. This record belongs to a study of T cell repertoires in cytomegalovirus infection. Whole-study results and caveats: In two of eight donors, the top clonotype was HLA-C-restricted CMV-specific.

TCRdb passed the reads through MiXCR, listing each CDR3 protein once. The repertoire holds around 450,000 distinct CDR3 sequences, with around 32% as singletons. V was pared by 6 bases and J by 0 bases, with 14 bases between. The CDR3 is 15 residues long. Germline V CDR1 and CDR2: MNHNY, SVGAGI (reference sequence). The sequence derives from a human donor in good health (CMV status not recorded). Some clones in this sample may be carry-over from other donors' samples. The chain couples TRBV6-6 to TRBJ1-2; D gene ambiguous. The specimen was PBMCs. This CDR3 reads CASSTYTAANYGYTF. In nucleotides, the CDR3 is TGTGCCAGCAGCACCTATACAGCAGCTAACTATGGCTACACCTTC.